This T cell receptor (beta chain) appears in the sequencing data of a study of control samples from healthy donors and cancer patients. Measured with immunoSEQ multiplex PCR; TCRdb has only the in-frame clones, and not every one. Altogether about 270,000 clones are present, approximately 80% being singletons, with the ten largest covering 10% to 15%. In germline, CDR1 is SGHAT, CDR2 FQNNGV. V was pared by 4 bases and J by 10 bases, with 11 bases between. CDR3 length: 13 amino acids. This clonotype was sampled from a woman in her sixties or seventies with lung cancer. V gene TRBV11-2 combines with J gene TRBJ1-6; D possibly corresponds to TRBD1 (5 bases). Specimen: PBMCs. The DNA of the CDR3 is TGTGCCAGCAGCTCCGGGGCCAAATCACCCCTCCACTTT. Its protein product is CASSSGAKSPLHF.